This T cell receptor beta chain emerged from a study of beta chain features in type 1 diabetes. Germline V gene lookup returns CDR1 KGHSH and CDR2 LQKENI. V was trimmed by 3 bases and J by 3 bases, leaving 17 bases between them. The CDR3 totals 16 residues. Expressed TCRB transcripts were sequenced because the isolated RNA had all been reverse transcribed beforehand. Method: immunoSEQ multiplex PCR; TCRdb's copy keeps in-frame clones and lacks some. The table lists 970,000 or so clones, about a sixth of them singletons. Purity of each sorted population was above 95%. The receptor was isolated from a young woman in good health. V usage is TRBV18 and J usage is TRBJ1-2; no reliable D call. Sequenced input: naive CD4+ T cells from blood. CDR3 sequence reads: CASSPGNLRGYYGYTF. The CDR3 DNA is TGTGCCAGCTCACCCGGCAACCTAAGAGGGTACTATGGCTACACCTTC.